This T cell receptor (beta chain) came from a study of human T cells and chemical hapten exposure. TCRdb recomputed calls from the RACE reads with MiXCR, one row per CDR3 protein. The sample records tens of thousands of distinct CDR3 sequences, 8% to 11% being singletons. The time point is: patch test 1, 2 weeks after DPC sensitization. Sample treatment: therapeutic diphenylcyclopropenone sensitization with weekly scalp DPC. This clonotype was counted only a few times. From germline, CDR1 is LNHDA and CDR2 SQIVND (reference sequence). The length of the CDR3 is 14 residues. The V and J ends lost 4 bases and 6 bases respectively, with 12 bases between them.

This TCR came from a man aged 35 to 55 with alopecia areata. Some clones in this sample may be carry-over from other donors' samples. The V call is TRBV19, the J call TRBJ2-2, with D hard to call. This material consisted of whole blood, taken in connection with sensitization to the hapten diphenylcyclopropenone (DPC). Written as DNA, the CDR3 is TGTGCCAGTAGTACAGATCTAGGCTCCGGGGAGCTGTTTTTT. It specifies CASSTDLGSGELFF.